This TCR beta chain came from a study of T-cell memory formation after mild COVID-19. This CDR3 region has 13 residues. Germline V gene data show CDR1 as SGHRS and CDR2 as YFSETQ. V was cut by 5 bases and J by 2 bases, with 9 bases left in between. TCRdb independently ran MiXCR on the 5' RACE reads; one entry per CDR3 protein. This sample has 140,000 to 150,000 distinct CDR3 sequences, with over 6% found just once. The chain employs TRBV5-1 and TRBJ2-3; no definite D call. The sequence was obtained from an adult woman who had mild COVID-19 (a few samples of this study predate the infection). Cell type and time point are not known. The material sequenced was PBMCs or a T cell subset sorted from them (not recorded which). CDR3: CASRRRNTDTQYF. In DNA form, the CDR3 reads TGCGCCAGCAGGAGGAGAAACACAGATACGCAGTATTTT.